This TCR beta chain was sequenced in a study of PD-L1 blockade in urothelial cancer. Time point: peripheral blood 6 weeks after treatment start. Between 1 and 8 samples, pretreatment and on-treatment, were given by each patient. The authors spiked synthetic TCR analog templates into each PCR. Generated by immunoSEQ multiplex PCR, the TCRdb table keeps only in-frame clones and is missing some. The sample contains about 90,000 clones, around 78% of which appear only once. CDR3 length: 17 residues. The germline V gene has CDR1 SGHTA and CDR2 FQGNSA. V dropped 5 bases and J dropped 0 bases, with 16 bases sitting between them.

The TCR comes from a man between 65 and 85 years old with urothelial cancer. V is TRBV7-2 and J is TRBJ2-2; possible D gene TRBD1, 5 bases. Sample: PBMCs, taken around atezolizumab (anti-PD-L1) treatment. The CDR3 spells CASSPARSGSNTGELFF. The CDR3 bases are TGTGCCAGCAGCCCTGCGAGGTCAGGGTCGAACACCGGGGAGCTGTTTTTT.